This passage covers 19 T cell receptor beta chains from one sample sequenced in a study of CD8 T cells in Susac syndrome. With random hexamers, roughly 0.5 to 1 ug RNA was reverse transcribed. In TCRdb, the immunoSEQ multiplex PCR reads were re-called with MiXCR into one record per CDR3 protein. The sample holds roughly 220,000 distinct CDR3 sequences, approximately 94% seen once. Source material: CD4+ T cells from PBMCs. These TCRs come from a human donor with Susac syndrome.

The chain has TRBV12-3 or TRBV12-4 and TRBJ2-7; 7 bases are shared with TRBD2. The CDR3 runs to 14 residues. After removal of 4 bases from V and 3 bases from J, the junction contained 6 bases not matched to a gene. CDR3 in amino acids: CASSSGGGVYEQYF. Here the CDR3 DNA reads TGTGCCAGCAGTTCCGGGGGAGGGGTCTACGAGCAGTACTTC.

The chain links TRBV4-3 to TRBJ2-3; 7 positions match TRBD1. V lost 9 bases, J lost 0 bases, and 3 bases stayed unmatched. The germline V gene has CDR1 LGHNA and CDR2 YSLEER. The CDR3 contains 13 residues. As DNA, the CDR3 is TGCGCCAGTGACAGGGCTAGCACAGATACGCAGTATTTT. Translation: CASDRASTDTQYF.

This chain uses TRBV12-3 or TRBV12-4 with TRBJ1-1, with D maybe TRBD1 (5 bases). The CDR3 consists of 14 residues. V was clipped by 8 bases and J by 1 base, with 14 bases between them. The CDR3: CASHSETENTEAFF. For the CDR3, the DNA is TGTGCCAGCCACTCGGAGACAGAGAACACTGAAGCTTTCTTT.

The genes are TRBV19 and TRBJ1-2, with 9 bases identical to TRBD1. Germline CDR1 and CDR2: LNHDA and SQIVND (reference sequence). The V segment lost 3 bases and the J segment 0 bases; nucleotides outside the gene matches: 2. This CDR3 is built from 15 residues. The CDR3 is CASSIDRGSNYGYTF. CDR3 coding DNA: TGTGCCAGTAGTATCGACAGGGGGTCTAACTATGGCTACACCTTC.

The V call is TRBV20-1, the J call TRBJ2-5; 7 bases agree with TRBD2. Germline CDR1 reads DFQATT; CDR2 reads SNEGSKA (reference sequence). This CDR3 spans 13 amino acids. V was pared by 0 bases and J by 5 bases, with 3 bases of the junction left unmatched. The CDR3 region is CSAREGGLETQYF. The CDR3 DNA is TGCAGTGCTAGAGAGGGGGGGTTGGAGACCCAGTACTTC.

This clonotype appeared a single time. The chain has TRBV7-2 and TRBJ2-7; TRBD1 agrees at 10 bases. This CDR3 contains 14 residues. The junction had 6 bases not matched to a gene; V was cut back by 10 bases and J by 0 bases. CDR1 and CDR2 from the germline V gene are SGHTA and FQGNSA. The CDR3 nucleotides read TGTGCCACCTCGGGGACAGGGGACTCCTACGAGCAGTACTTC. It encodes CATSGTGDSYEQYF.

The chain recombines TRBV20-1 with TRBJ1-1; D call uncertain. The CDR3 is 14 residues long. V lost 6 bases and J lost 2, with 16 bases in between. Per the germline V gene, CDR1 is DFQATT and CDR2 is SNEGSKA (reference sequence). CDR3 region: CSAQRLGANTEAFF. The CDR3 nucleotides are TGCAGTGCCCAGAGACTCGGAGCAAACACTGAAGCTTTCTTT.

This chain joins TRBV18 and TRBJ1-1; the D is unclear. V dropped 6 bases and J dropped 10 bases, with 12 bases sitting between them. Germline V gene lookup returns CDR1 KGHSH and CDR2 LQKENI. The CDR3 is made up of 11 amino acids. The CDR3 region has the DNA TGTGCCAGCTCCCCAAAGGAGGTAGCTTTCTTT. Translation: CASSPKEVAFF. Full variable domain (missing parts from reference TRBV18 and TRBJ1-1): NAGVMQNPRHLVRRRGQEARLRCSPMKGHSHVYWYRQLPEEGLKFMVYLQKENIIDESGMPKERFSAEFPKEGPSILRIQQVVRGDSAAYFCASSPKEVAFFGQGTRLTVV.

V usage is TRBV4-3 and J usage is TRBJ2-7; TRBD1 matches 7 bases. This CDR3 spans 16 amino acids. The trim removed 0 bases at V and 2 bases at J, leaving 7 bases unmatched. Germline lookup yields CDR1 LGHNA and CDR2 YSLEER. Written as DNA, the CDR3 is TGCGCCAGCAGCCAAGACCTTGGACAGGTAACCTACGAGCAGTACTTC. Its translation is CASSQDLGQVTYEQYF.

V usage is TRBV3-1 and J usage is TRBJ1-6, with D possibly being TRBD1 (5 bases). Germline CDR1 reads LGHDT; CDR2 reads YNNKEL (reference sequence). The V end lost 4 bases, the J end lost 5 bases, and 12 bases lay between the germline ends. The CDR3 is made up of 15 amino acids. The CDR3 DNA is TGTGCCAGCAGCCCCCTCAGGGCCAATAATTCACCCCTCCACTTT. This translates into CASSPLRANNSPLHF.

The rearrangement joins TRBV4-3 to TRBJ1-1; D gene ambiguous. Germline CDR1 reads LGHNA; CDR2 reads YSLEER. V was clipped by 0 bases and J by 1 base, with 9 bases between them. There are 15 residues in the CDR3. In nucleotides, the CDR3 is TGCGCCAGCAGCCAAGACTCTTCCTGGAACACTGAAGCTTTCTTT. It codes for CASSQDSSWNTEAFF.

CDR3 sequence reads: CASSLAHSGVYEQYF. The CDR3 DNA sequence: TGTGCCAGCAGCTTAGCCCATAGCGGGGTCTACGAGCAGTACTTC. V is TRBV7-6 and J is TRBJ2-7; 8 positions match TRBD2. The ends lost 0 bases at V and 3 bases at J; junction bases unmatched: 4. The germline V gene encodes CDR1 SGHVS and CDR2 FNYEAQ. This CDR3 has 15 residues.

This clonotype was recorded once. The chain uses TRBV30 and TRBJ1-5; D may be TRBD1 (6 bases). V was clipped by 5 bases and J by 3 bases, with 14 bases between them. The CDR3 is made up of 14 amino acids. Germline assignment: CDR1 GTSNPN and CDR2 SVGIG (reference sequence). The CDR3 coding sequence is TGTGCCTGGGGCTCAGACAGGCTCAATCAGCCCCAGCATTTT. Its translation: CAWGSDRLNQPQHF.

The rearrangement uses TRBV3-1 and TRBJ1-2; 11 bases are a match to TRBD1. The CDR3 sequence is 15 residues long. Per the germline V gene, CDR1 is LGHDT and CDR2 is YNNKEL (reference sequence). J lost 5 bases, V lost 4 bases, and 6 bases had no gene match. CDR3 nucleotides: TGTGCCAGCAGCCCTCGGACAGGGGGCGGTTATGGCTACACCTTC. Protein sequence: CASSPRTGGGYGYTF.

This clonotype is a singleton in its sample. This sequence joins TRBV15 and TRBJ2-6, with D unresolved. CDR1 LNHNV and CDR2 YYDKDF come from the germline V gene (reference sequence). The CDR3 extends over 19 amino acids. V lost 4 bases to trimming and J lost 0 bases, with 19 bases between them. CDR3 in amino acids: CATSTAPPMTDSGANVLTF. In nucleotides, the CDR3 is TGTGCCACCAGCACAGCACCCCCAATGACGGACTCTGGGGCCAACGTCCTGACTTTC.

This clonotype is a singleton in its sample. The V gene is TRBV20-1, the J gene TRBJ1-2; D gene unclear. The CDR3 runs to 16 residues. Trimming left V 0 bases short and J 4 bases short, with 18 bases between. Germline loops: CDR1 DFQATT, CDR2 SNEGSKA (reference sequence). CDR3 sequence: CSARDLADGTLYGYTF. Written as DNA, the CDR3 is TGCAGTGCTAGAGATCTCGCGGACGGAACCCTCTATGGCTACACCTTC.

The chain links TRBV7-8 to TRBJ2-1; TRBD2 aligns across 9 bases. The CDR3 loop spans 17 amino acids. Germline lookup yields CDR1 SGHVS and CDR2 FQNEAQ. V lost 6 bases, J lost 6 bases, and 15 bases stayed unmatched. The CDR3 nucleotides read TGTGCCAGCAGGAAGGGGGTGGTGGGTAGCGGGGGCAATGAGCAGTTCTTC. It yields the protein CASRKGVVGSGGNEQFF.

This clonotype has only one observation. The genes are TRBV20-1 and TRBJ2-1; the match to TRBD2 covers 9 bases. V gave up 2 bases and J gave up 4 bases; unmatched junction bases: 6. The CDR3 is 15 amino acids. Germline V gene lookup returns CDR1 DFQATT and CDR2 SNEGSKA (reference sequence). The CDR3: CSARLAGKPYNEQFF. The CDR3 DNA reads as TGCAGTGCTAGACTAGCGGGGAAACCTTACAATGAGCAGTTCTTC.

The CDR3 nucleotides read TGTGCCAGCAGCTTAGGCCTCACAGGGACCCAGTACTTC. Its translation: CASSLGLTGTQYF. The V gene is TRBV7-2, the J gene TRBJ2-5; TRBD1 might be the D (5 bases). Germline V CDR1 and CDR2: SGHTA, FQGNSA. Trimming removed 1 base from V and 7 bases from J, with 10 bases in between. The CDR3 runs to 13 residues. Complete variable domain (other parts from reference TRBV7-2 and TRBJ2-5): GAGVSQSPSNKVTEKGKDVELRCDPISGHTALYWYRQSLGQGLEFLIYFQGNSAPDKSGLPSDRFSAERTGGSVSTLTIQRTQQEDSAVYLCASSLGLTGTQYFGPGTRLLVL.